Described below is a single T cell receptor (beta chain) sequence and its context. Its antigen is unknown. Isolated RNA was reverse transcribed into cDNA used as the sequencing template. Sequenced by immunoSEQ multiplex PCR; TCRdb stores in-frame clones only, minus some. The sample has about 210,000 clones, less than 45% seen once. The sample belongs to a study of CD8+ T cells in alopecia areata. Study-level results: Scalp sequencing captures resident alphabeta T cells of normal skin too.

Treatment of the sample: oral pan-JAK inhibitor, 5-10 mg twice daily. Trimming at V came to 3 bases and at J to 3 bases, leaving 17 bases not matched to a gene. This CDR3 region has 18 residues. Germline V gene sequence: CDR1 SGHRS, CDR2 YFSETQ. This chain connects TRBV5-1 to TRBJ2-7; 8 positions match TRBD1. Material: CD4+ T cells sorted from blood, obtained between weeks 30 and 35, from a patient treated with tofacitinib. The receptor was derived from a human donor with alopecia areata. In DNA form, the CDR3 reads TGCGCCAGCAGCTCAGGGGGCCGGTTCGGACAGGCTGTCTACGAGCAGTACTTC. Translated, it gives CASSSGGRFGQAVYEQYF.